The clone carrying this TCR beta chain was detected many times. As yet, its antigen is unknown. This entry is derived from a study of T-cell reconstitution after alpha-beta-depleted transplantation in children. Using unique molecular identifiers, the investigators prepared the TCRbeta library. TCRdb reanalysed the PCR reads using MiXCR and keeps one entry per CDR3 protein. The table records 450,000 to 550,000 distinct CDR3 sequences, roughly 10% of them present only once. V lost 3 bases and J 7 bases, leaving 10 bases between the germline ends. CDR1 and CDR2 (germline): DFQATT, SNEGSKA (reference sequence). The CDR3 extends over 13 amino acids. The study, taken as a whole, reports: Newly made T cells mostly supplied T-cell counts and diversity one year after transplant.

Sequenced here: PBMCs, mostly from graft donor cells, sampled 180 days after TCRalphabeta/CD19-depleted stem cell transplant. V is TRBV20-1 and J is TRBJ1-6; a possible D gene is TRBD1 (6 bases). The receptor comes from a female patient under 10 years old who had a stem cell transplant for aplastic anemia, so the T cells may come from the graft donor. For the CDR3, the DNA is TGCAGTGCTAGGGGGGCCTTGAATTCACCCCTCCACTTT. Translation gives CSARGALNSPLHF.